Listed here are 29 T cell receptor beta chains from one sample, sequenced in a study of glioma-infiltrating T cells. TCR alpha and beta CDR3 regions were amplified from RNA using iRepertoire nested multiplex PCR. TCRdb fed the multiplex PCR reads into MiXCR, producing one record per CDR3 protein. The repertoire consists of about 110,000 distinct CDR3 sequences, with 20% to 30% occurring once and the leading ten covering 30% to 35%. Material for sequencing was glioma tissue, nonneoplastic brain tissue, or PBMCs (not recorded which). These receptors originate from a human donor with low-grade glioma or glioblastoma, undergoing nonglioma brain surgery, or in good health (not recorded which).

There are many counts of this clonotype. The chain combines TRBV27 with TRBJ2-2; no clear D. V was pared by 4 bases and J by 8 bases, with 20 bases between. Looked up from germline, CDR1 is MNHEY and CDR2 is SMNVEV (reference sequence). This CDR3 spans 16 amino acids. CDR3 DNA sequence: TGTGCCAGCAGTTCAGACACCTACGGTCCCCCTGGGGAGCTGTTTTTT. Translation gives CASSSDTYGPPGELFF.

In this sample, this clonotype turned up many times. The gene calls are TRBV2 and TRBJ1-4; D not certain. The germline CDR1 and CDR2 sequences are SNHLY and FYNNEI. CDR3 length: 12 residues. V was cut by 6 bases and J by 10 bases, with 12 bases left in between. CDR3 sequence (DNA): TGTGCCAGCAGCGCTGACCAAGGAAAACTGTTTTTT. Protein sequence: CASSADQGKLFF.

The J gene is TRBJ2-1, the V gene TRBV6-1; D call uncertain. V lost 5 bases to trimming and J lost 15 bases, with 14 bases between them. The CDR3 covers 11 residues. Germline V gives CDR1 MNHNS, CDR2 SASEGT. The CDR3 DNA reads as TGTGCCAGCAGTATCCGCGACGGGTCGTTCTTC. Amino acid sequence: CASSIRDGSFF.

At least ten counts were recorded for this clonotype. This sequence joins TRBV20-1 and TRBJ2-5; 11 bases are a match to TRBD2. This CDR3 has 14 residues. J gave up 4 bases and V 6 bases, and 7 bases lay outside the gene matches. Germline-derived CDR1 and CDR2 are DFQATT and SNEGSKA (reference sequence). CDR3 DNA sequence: TGCAGTGCAGGCGATAGCGGGGGGGCAGAGACCCAGTACTTC. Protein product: CSAGDSGGAETQYF.

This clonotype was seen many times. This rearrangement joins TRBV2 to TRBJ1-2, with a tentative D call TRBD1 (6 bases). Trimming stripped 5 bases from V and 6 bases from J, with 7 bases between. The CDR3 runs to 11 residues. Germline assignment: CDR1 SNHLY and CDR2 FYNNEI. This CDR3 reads CASSHRDGYTF. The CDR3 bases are TGTGCCAGCAGTCACAGGGATGGCTACACCTTC.

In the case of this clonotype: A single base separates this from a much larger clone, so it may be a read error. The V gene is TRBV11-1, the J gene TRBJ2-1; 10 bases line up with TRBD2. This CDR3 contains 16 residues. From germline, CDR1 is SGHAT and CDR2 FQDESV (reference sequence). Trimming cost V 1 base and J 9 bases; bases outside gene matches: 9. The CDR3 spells CASSLDRGLAPSEQFF. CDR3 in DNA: TGTGCCAGCAGCTTAGATAGGGGACTAGCGCCTAGTGAGCAGTTCTTC.

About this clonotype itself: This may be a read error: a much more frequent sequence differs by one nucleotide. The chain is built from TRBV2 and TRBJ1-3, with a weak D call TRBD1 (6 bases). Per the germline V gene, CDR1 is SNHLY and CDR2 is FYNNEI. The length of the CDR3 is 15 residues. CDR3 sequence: CASSEGTVSGSTIYF. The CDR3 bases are TGTGCCAGCAGTGAAGGGACAGTTTCTGGAAGCACCATATATTTT.

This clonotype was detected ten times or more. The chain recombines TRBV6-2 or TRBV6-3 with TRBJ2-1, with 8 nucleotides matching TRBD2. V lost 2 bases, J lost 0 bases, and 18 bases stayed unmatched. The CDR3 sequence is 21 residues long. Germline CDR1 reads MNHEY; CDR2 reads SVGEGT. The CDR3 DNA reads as TGTGCCAGCAGTTACCCCTCGTTAGCGGGACTAGAAAAGAGCTCCTACAATGAGCAGTTCTTC. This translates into CASSYPSLAGLEKSSYNEQFF.

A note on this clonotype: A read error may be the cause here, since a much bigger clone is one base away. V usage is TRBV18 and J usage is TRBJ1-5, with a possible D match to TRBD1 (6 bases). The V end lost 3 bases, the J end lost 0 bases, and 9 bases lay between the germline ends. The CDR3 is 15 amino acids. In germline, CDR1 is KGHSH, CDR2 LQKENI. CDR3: CASSPLGGSNQPQHF. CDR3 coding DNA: TGTGCCAGCTCACCCCTAGGGGGTAGCAATCAGCCCCAGCATTTT.

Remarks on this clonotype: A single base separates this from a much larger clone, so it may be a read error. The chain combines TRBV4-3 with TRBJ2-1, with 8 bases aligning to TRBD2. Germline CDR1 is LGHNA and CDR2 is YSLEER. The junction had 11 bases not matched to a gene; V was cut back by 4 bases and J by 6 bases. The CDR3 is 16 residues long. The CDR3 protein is CASSPPVQGLGNEQFF. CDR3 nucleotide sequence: TGCGCCAGCAGCCCGCCGGTACAGGGACTAGGCAATGAGCAGTTCTTC.

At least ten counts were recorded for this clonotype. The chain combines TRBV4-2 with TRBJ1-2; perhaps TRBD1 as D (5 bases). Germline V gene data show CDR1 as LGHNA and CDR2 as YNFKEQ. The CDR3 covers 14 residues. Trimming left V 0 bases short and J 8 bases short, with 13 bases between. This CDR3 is CASSQEVGDGGYTF. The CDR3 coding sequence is TGTGCCAGCAGCCAAGAAGTGGGGGACGGAGGCTACACCTTC.

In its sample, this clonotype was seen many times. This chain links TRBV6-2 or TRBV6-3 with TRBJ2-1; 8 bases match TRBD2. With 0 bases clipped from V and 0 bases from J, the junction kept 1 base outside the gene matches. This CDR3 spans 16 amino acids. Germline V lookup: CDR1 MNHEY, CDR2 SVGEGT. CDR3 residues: CASSYSSGSSYNEQFF. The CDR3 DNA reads TGTGCCAGCAGTTACTCGAGCGGGAGCTCCTACAATGAGCAGTTCTTC.

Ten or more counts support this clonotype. The CDR3 DNA reads as TGTGCCAGCCTCAAACACGGGGCGGGTAATGAAAAACTGTTTTTT. Residues: CASLKHGAGNEKLFF. The J gene is TRBJ1-4, the V gene TRBV12-3 or TRBV12-4; tentatively, D is TRBD1 (5 bases). This CDR3 has 15 residues. The ends were cut back, 8 bases at V and 4 bases at J, with 17 bases in the middle.

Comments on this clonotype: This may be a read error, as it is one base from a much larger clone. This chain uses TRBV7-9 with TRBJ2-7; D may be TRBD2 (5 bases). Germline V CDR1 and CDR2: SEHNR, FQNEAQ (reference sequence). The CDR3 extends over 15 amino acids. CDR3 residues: CARSLDLARAYEQYF. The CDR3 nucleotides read TGTGCCAGAAGCTTAGACCTAGCACGCGCCTACGAGCAGTACTTC.

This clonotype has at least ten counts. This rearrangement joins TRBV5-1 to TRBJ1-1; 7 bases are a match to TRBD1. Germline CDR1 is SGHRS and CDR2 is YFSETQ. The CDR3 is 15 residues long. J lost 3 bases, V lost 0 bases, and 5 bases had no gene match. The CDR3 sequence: CASSLGQGTDTEAFF. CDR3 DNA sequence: TGCGCCAGCAGCTTGGGACAGGGAACGGACACTGAAGCTTTCTTT.

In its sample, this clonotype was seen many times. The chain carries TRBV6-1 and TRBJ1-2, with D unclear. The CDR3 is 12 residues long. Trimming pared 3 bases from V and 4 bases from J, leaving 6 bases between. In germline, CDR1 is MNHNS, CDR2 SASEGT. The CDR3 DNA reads TGTGCCAGCAGTGAGCGGGGCTATGGCTACACCTTC. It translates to CASSERGYGYTF.

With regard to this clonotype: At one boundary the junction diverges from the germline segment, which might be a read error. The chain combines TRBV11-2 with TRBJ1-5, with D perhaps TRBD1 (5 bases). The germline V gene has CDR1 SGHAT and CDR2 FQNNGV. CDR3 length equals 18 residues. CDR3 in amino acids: CARSSRRDSGDGNQPQHF. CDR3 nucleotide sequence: TGTGCCAGGAGCTCTCGCCGCGACAGCGGCGACGGCAATCAGCCCCAGCATTTT.

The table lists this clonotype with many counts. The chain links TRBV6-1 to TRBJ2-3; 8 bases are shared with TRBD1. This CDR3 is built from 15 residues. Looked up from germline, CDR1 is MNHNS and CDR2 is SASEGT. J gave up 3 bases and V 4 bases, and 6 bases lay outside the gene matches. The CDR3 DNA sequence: TGTGCCAGCAGTGCCCCGGGACAGGAAACAGATACGCAGTATTTT. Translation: CASSAPGQETDTQYF.

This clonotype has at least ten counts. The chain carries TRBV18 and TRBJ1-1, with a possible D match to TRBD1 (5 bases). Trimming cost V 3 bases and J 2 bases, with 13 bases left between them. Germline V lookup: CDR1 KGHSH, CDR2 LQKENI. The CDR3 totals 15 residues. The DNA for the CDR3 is TGTGCCAGCTCACCCCCAATCGACAGTAACACTGAAGCTTTCTTT. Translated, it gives CASSPPIDSNTEAFF.

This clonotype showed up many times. The CDR3 region has the DNA TGTGCCAGCAGCTTTAGTCCGGGACAGGGTACGGCTGAAGCTTTCTTT. Translation: CASSFSPGQGTAEAFF. This chain uses TRBV28 with TRBJ1-1, with 9 bases fitting TRBD1. Germline V lookup: CDR1 MDHEN, CDR2 SYDVKM. V lost 6 bases, J lost 6 bases, and 14 bases stayed unmatched. The length of the CDR3 is 16 residues. The full variable domain, in which reference TRBV28 and TRBJ1-1 provide the parts outside the CDR3, is DVKVTQSSRYLVKRTGEKVFLECVQDMDHENMFWYRQDPGLGLRLIYFSYDVKMKEKGDIPEGYSVSREKKERFSLILESASTNQTSMYLCASSFSPGQGTAEAFFGQGTRLTVV.

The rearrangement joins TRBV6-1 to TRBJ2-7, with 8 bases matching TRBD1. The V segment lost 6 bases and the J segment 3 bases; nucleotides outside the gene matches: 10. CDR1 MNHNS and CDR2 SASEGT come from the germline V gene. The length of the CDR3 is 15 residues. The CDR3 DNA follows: TGTGCCAGCAGCCGCTCGACAGGGGAGGACTACGAGCAGTACTTC. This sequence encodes CASSRSTGEDYEQYF.

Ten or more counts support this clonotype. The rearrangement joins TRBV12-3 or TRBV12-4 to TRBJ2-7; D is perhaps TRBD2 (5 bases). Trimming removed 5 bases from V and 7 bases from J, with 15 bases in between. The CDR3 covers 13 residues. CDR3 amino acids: CASSQSGLLEQYF. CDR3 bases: TGTGCCAGCAGTCAAAGCGGCCTTCTGGAGCAGTACTTC.

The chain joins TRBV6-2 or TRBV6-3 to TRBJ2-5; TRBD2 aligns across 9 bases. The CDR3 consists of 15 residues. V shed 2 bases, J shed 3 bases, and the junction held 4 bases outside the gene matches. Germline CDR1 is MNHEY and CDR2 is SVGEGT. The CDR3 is CASSYPTSGEETQYF. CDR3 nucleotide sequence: TGTGCCAGCAGTTACCCGACTAGCGGTGAAGAGACCCAGTACTTC.

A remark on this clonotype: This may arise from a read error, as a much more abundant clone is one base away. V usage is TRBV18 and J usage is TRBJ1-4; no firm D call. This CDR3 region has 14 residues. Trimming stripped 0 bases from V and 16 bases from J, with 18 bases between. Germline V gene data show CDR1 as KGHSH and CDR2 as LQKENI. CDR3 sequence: CASSPPTSRARPFF. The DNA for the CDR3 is TGTGCCAGCTCACCACCGACTTCCCGGGCTAGACCGTTTTTT.

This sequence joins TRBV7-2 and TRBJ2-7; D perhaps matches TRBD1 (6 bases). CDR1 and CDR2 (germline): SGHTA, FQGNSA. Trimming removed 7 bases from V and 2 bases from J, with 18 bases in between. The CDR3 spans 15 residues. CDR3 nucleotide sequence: TGTGCCAGCACCTCTTCGGACAGTCTTACCTACGAGCAGTACTTC. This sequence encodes CASTSSDSLTYEQYF.

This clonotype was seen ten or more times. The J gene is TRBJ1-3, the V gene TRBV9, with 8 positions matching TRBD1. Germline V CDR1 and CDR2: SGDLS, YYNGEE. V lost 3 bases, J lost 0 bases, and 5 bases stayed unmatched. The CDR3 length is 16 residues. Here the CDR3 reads CASSGEDRVSGNTIYF. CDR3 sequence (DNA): TGTGCCAGCAGCGGAGAGGACAGGGTCTCTGGAAACACCATATATTTT.

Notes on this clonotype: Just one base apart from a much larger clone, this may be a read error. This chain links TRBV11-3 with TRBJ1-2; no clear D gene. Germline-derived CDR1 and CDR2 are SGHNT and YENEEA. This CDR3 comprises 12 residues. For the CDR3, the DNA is TGTGCCATCAGCTTAGGGTACTATGGCTACACCTTC. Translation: CAISLGYYGYTF.

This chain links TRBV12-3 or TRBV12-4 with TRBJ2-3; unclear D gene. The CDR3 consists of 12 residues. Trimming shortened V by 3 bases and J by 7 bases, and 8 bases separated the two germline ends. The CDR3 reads CASSLTSHTQYF. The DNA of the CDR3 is TGTGCCAGCAGTTTGACCAGTCATACGCAGTATTTT.

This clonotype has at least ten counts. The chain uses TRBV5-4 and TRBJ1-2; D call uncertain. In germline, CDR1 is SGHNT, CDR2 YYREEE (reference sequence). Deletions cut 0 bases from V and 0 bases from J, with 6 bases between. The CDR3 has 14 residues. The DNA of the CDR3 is TGTGCCAGCAGCTTGGGGACCTCTAACTATGGCTACACCTTC. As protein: CASSLGTSNYGYTF.